This T cell receptor (beta chain) was sequenced during a study of PD-1 blockade in mismatch repair-deficient tumors. On the study more broadly: Patients had eleven to twelve mismatch repair-deficient cancer types, all previously treated and progressing.

Assay: immunoSEQ multiplex PCR; the TCRdb copy retains only in-frame clones and omits some. Among fewer than 100,000 clones, more than 65% were seen once, and the ten largest hold around 2.6%. General study findings and limits: Tumor-resident clones, often undetectable pretreatment in blood, expanded then contracted after pembrolizumab.

This CDR3 comprises 14 residues. Trimming cost V 5 bases and J 4 bases; bases outside gene matches: 3. The germline gives CDR1 SGHAT, CDR2 FQNNGV. TCR sequencing covered a few patients who responded to pembrolizumab. Details on this clone: Its target is not known.

This rearrangement joins TRBV11-2 to TRBJ2-2, with 8 bases aligning to TRBD1. Sequenced material: peripheral blood, taken 12 weeks after starting pembrolizumab. The origin of this receptor is an adult with mismatch repair-deficient cancer. This chain's CDR3 is CASSQGASTGELFF. DNA for the CDR3: TGTGCCAGCAGCCAGGGGGCCTCCACCGGGGAGCTGTTTTTT.